A selection of T cell receptor beta chains follows, all from one sample in a study of cytomegalovirus exposure and HLA in healthy donors. Clones were sequenced by immunoSEQ multiplex PCR, and TCRdb holds only the in-frame ones, with some missing. The sample lists around 150,000 clones; more than 80% were seen once. What was sequenced was PBMCs. All receptors come from a woman aged 45-65 years in good health and CMV-seronegative. Each CDR3 is given with its conserved first and last residue. D genes are given only for firm matches. The size field is filled for only some rows; it gives once, few, many or a size class.

cdr3_aa cdr3_nt d_call j_call v_call clone_size
CASSLYDRGEKLFF TGCGCCAGCAGCTTGTACGACAGGGGTGAAAAACTGTTTTTT TRBD1 TRBJ1-4 TRBV5-1 -
CASSLTTGVTEAFF TGTGCCAGCAGTCTAACCACAGGGGTTACTGAAGCTTTCTTT TRBD1 TRBJ1-1 TRBV6-6 -
CAIQGGYNEQFF TGTGCCATCCAGGGGGGCTACAATGAGCAGTTCTTC - TRBJ2-1 TRBV10-3 -
CASSEEHRVDYGYTF TGTGCCAGCAGTGAAGAACACAGGGTGGACTATGGCTACACCTTC - TRBJ1-2 TRBV2 few
CASSLRGLDTEAFF TGTGCCAGCAGCTTAAGGGGCTTGGACACTGAAGCTTTCTTT - TRBJ1-1 TRBV7-9 few
CASRDGGDTEAFF TGTGCCAGCAGGGACGGAGGGGACACTGAAGCTTTCTTT - TRBJ1-1 TRBV6-5 -
CASRDTTKGANYGYTF TGTGCCAGCAGGGATACTACAAAGGGGGCTAATTATGGCTACACCTTC TRBD1 TRBJ1-2 TRBV28 -
CASSLGGRRGGSSETQYF TGTGCCAGCAGCTTGGGCGGTAGGCGGGGGGGCAGCTCAGAGACCCAGTACTTC TRBD2 TRBJ2-5 TRBV5-4 -
CASSQGQGKGAQYF TGTGCCAGCAGCCAGGGACAGGGTAAAGGGGCCCAGTACTTC TRBD1 TRBJ2-5 TRBV11-2 -
CASSQGSASGNTIYF TGTGCCAGCAGCCAAGGATCCGCGTCTGGAAACACCATATATTTT - TRBJ1-3 TRBV14 -
CASSSPGQGKTEAFF TGCGCCAGCAGCTCGCCGGGACAGGGAAAAACTGAAGCTTTCTTT TRBD1 TRBJ1-1 TRBV4-1 -
CASSSTSGYNEQFF TGTGCCAGCAGCTCGACTAGCGGATACAATGAGCAGTTCTTC TRBD2 TRBJ2-1 TRBV7-2 -
CASSSIPGTTSVNEQFF TGTGCCAGCAGCTCGATCCCCGGGACTACTTCTGTCAATGAGCAGTTCTTC TRBD2 TRBJ2-1 TRBV5-8 few
CASSESRIAQFF TGCGCCAGCAGTGAGTCGCGAATTGCGCAGTTCTTC - TRBJ2-1 TRBV10-1 -
CASRLLTGGGTEAFF TGTGCCAGCAGGCTACTAACAGGGGGCGGCACTGAAGCTTTCTTT TRBD1 TRBJ1-1 TRBV7-9 -
CASSTRLTNEQFF TGCGCCAGCAGTACCCGACTCACCAATGAGCAGTTCTTC - TRBJ2-1 TRBV5-1 -
CASSYGQLNSPLHF TGTGCCAGCAGCTATGGACAGCTTAATTCACCCCTCCACTTT - TRBJ1-6 TRBV5-4 -
CASSQTSGTGGEQYF TGTGCCAGCAGCCAAACCTCCGGGACAGGGGGCGAGCAGTACTTC TRBD1 TRBJ2-7 TRBV6-5 -
CASSLLERDTETQYF TGTGCCAGCAGCCTGCTGGAGCGGGATACGGAGACCCAGTACTTC TRBD2 TRBJ2-5 TRBV7-9 -
CASRFGEGQGYSPLHF TGTGCCAGTAGGTTTGGCGAGGGACAGGGTTACTCACCCCTCCACTTT TRBD1 TRBJ1-6 TRBV19 -
CASSQEIAGEGEQYF TGCGCCAGCAGCCAAGAGATAGCGGGGGAGGGTGAGCAGTACTTC TRBD2 TRBJ2-7 TRBV4-3 -
CSARQASGYTF TGCAGTGCTCGGCAAGCTAGCGGCTACACCTTC - TRBJ1-2 TRBV20-1 -
CASSDSYSNQPQHF TGTGCCAGCTCGGACAGTTATAGCAATCAGCCCCAGCATTTT - TRBJ1-5 TRBV6-4 -